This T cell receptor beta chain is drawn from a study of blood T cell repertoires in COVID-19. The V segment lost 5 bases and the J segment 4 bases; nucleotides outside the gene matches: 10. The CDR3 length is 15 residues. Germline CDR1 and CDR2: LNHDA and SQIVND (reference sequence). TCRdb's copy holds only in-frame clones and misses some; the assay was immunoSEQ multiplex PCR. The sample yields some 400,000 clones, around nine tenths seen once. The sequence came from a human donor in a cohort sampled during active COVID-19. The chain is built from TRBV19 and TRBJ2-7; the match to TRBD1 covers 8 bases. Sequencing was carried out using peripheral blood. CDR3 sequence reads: CASSPLGGTGYEQYF. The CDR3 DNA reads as TGTGCCAGTAGTCCCTTGGGCGGGACAGGATACGAGCAGTACTTC.